The clone carrying this T cell receptor beta chain was picked up one time. The sample comes from a study of shared T cell receptors in the human thymus. Clones were read by immunoSEQ multiplex PCR, and TCRdb kept only the in-frame ones, dropping some. This table has under 850,000 clones, around 89% appearing once. Germline CDR1 is GTSNPN and CDR2 is SVGIG (reference sequence). Trimming shortened V by 5 bases and J by 10 bases, and 21 bases separated the two germline ends. This CDR3 is 14 amino acids long. These data also featured in a second study, about human thymus T cells. From that study: Resections removed during corrective heart surgery provided the thymus tissue used.

Sequencing was done on a sample of thymocytes. The chain uses TRBV30 and TRBJ2-1, with D possibly being TRBD1 (5 bases). The sequence was obtained from a boy younger than two with a congenital heart defect. This chain's CDR3 is CAWDRTRSLGEQFF. The CDR3 nucleotides read TGTGCCTGGGACAGAACACGGTCCCTGGGGGAGCAGTTCTTC.